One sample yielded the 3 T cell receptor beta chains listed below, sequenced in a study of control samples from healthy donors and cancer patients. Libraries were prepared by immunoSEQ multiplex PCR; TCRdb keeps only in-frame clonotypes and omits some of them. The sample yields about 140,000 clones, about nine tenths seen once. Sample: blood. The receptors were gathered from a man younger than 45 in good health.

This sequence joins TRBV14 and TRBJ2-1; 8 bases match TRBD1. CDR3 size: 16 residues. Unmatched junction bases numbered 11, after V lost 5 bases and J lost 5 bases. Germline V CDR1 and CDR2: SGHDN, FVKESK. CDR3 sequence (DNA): TGTGCCAGCAGCGTCCCGAGGACAGGGTCGGACAATGAGCAGTTCTTC. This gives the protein CASSVPRTGSDNEQFF.

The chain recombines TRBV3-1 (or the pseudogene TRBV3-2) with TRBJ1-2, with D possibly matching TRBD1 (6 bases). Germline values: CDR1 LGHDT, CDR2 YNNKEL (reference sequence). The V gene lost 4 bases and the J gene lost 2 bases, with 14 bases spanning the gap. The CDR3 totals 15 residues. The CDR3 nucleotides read TGTGCCAGCAGCCGACGGCCGGGGGGCAACTATGGCTACACCTTC. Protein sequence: CASSRRPGGNYGYTF.

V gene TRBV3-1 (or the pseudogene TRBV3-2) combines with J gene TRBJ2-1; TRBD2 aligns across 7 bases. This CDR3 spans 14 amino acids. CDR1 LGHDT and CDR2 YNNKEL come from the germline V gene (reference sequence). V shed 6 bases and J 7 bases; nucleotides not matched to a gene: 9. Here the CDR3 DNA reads TGTGCCAGCAGTAGACTAGCCCGGTGGAATGAGCAGTTCTTC. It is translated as CASSRLARWNEQFF.